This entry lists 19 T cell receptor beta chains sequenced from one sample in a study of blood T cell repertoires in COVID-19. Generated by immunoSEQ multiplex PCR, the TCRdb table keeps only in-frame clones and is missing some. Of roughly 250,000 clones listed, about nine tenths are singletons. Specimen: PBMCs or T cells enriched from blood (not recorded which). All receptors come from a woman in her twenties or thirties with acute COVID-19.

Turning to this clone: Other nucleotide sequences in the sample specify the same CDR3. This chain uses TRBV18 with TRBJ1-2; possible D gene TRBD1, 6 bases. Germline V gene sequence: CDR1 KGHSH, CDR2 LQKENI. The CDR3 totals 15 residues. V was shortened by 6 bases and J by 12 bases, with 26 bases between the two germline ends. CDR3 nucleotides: TGTGCCAGCTCGCCAGGGGTTGGACGGACGCCGGGGAACACCTTC. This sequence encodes CASSPGVGRTPGNTF.

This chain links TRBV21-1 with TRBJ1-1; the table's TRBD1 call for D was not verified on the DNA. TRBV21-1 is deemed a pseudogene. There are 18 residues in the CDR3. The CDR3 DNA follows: TGTGCCAGCAGCAAAGAAGGTTGGCGGACAGGGTCGTTCGCTGAAGCTTTCTTT. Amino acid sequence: CASSKEGWRTGSFAEAFF.

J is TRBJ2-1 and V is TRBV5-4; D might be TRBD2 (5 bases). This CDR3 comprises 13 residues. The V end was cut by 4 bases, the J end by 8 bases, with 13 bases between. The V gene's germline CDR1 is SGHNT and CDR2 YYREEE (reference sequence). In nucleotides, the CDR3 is TGTGCCAGCAGCCTCCTAGCAGCTCATGAGCAGTTCTTC. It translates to CASSLLAAHEQFF.

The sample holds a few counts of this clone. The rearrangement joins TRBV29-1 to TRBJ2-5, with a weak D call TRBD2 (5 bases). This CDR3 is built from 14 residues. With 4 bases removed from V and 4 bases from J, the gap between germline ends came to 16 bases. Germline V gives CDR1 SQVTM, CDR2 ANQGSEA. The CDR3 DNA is TGCAGCGTTGGGTTCATGGGCGGAGGAGAGACCCAGTACTTC. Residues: CSVGFMGGGETQYF.

The CDR3 region is CASRPMSFSPLHF. The DNA of the CDR3 is TGTGCCAGCAGGCCCATGAGTTTTTCACCCCTCCACTTT. The V and J genes are TRBV12-3 or TRBV12-4 and TRBJ1-6, with D unresolved. Trimming shortened V by 6 bases and J by 9 bases, and 12 bases separated the two germline ends. The CDR3 extends over 13 amino acids.

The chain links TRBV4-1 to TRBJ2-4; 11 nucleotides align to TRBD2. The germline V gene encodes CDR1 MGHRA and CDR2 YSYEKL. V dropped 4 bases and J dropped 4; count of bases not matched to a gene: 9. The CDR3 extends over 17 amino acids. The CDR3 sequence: CASSRPSLAGGKNIQYF. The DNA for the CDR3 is TGCGCCAGCAGCCGCCCTTCCCTAGCGGGGGGTAAAAACATTCAGTACTTC.

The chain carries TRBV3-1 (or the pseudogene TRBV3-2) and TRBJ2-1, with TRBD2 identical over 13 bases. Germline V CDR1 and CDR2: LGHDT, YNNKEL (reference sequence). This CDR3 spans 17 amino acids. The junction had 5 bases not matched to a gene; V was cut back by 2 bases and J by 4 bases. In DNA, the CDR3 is TGTGCCAGCAGCCAAACTAGCGGGGGGGTCATATACAATGAGCAGTTCTTC. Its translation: CASSQTSGGVIYNEQFF.

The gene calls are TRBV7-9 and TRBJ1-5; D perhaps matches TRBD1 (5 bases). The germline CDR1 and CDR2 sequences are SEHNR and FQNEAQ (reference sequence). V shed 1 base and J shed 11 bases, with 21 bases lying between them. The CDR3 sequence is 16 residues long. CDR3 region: CASSLGCPVGRRAQHF. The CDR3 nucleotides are TGTGCCAGCAGCTTAGGGTGCCCAGTGGGGCGGAGGGCCCAGCATTTT. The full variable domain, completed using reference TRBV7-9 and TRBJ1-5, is DTGVSQNPRHKITKRGQNVTFRCDPISEHNRLYWYRQTLGQGPEFLTYFQNEAQLEKSRLLSDRFSAERPKGSFSTLEIQRTEQGDSAMYLCASSLGCPVGRRAQHFGDGTRLSIL.

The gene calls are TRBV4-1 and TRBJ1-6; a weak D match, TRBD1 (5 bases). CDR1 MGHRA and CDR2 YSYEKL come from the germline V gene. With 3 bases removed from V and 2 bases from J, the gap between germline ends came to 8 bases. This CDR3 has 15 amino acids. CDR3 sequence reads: CASSQGGAYNSPLHF. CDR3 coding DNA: TGCGCCAGCAGCCAGGGAGGGGCCTATAATTCACCCCTCCACTTT.

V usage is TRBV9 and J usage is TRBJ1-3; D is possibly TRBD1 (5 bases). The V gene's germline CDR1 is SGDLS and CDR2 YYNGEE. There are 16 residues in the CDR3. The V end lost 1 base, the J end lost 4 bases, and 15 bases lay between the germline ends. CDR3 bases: TGTGCCAGCAGCGTAACGGGCCAGGGTCGAGGAAACACCATATATTTT. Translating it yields CASSVTGQGRGNTIYF.

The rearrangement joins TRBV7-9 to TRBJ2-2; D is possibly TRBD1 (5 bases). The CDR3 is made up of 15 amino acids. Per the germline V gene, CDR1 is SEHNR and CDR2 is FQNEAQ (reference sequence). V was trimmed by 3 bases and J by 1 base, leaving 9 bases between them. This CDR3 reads CASSLGGQNTGELFF. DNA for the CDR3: TGTGCCAGCAGCTTGGGCGGACAGAACACCGGGGAGCTGTTTTTT.

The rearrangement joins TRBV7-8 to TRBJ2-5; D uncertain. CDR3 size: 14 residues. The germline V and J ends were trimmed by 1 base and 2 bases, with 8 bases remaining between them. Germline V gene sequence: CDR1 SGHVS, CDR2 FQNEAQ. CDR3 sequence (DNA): TGTGCCAGCAGCTTAGAAGCAGGTCAAGAGACCCAGTACTTC. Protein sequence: CASSLEAGQETQYF. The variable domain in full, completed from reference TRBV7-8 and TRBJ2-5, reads GAGVSQSPRYKVAKRGQDVALRCDPISGHVSLFWYQQALGQGPEFLTYFQNEAQLDKSGLPSDRFFAERPEGSVSTLKIQRTQQEDSAVYLCASSLEAGQETQYFGPGTRLLVL.

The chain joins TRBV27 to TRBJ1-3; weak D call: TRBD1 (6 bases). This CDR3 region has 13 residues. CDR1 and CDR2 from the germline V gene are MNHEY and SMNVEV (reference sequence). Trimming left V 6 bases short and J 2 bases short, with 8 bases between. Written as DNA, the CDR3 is TGTGCCAGCAGCTACAGGGCTGGAAACACCATATATTTT. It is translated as CASSYRAGNTIYF.

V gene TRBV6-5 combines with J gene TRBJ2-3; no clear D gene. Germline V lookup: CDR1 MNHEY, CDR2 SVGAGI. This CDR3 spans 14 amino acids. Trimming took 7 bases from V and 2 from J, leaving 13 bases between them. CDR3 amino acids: CASNSGQNTDTQYF. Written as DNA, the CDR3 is TGTGCCAGCAATTCGGGTCAGAACACAGATACGCAGTATTTT.

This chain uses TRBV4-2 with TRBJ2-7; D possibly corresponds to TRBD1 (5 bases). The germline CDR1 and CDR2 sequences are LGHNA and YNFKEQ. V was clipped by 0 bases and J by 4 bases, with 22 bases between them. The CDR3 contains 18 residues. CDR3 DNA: TGTGCCAGCAGCCAAGAAACCCAGGGATCCAGTGTCGGGTACGAGCAGTACTTC. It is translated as CASSQETQGSSVGYEQYF.

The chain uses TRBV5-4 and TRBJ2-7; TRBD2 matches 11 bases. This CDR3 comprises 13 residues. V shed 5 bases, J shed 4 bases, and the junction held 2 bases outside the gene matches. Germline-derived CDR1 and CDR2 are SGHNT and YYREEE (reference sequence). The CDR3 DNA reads TGTGCCAGCAGTAGCGGGGGGGAATACGAGCAGTACTTC. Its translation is CASSSGGEYEQYF.

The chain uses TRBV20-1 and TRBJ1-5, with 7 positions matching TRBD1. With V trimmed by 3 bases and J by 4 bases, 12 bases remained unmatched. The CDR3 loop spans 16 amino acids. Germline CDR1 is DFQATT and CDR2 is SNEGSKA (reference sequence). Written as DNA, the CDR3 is TGCAGTGCTAGTGGGGCCGGGGACAGCTATAATCAGCCCCAGCATTTT. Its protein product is CSASGAGDSYNQPQHF.

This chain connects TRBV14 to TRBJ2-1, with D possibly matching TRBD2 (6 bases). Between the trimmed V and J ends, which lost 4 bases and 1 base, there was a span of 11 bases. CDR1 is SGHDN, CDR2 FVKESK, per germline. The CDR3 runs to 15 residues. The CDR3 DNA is TGTGCCAGCAGCCCCCGGGGGAGGTCCTACAATGAGCAGTTCTTC. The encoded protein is CASSPRGRSYNEQFF.

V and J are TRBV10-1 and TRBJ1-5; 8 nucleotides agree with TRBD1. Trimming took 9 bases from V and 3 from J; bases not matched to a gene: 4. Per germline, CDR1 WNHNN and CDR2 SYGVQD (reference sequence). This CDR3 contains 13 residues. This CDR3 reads CASSDRVNQPQHF. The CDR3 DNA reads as TGCGCCAGTTCGGACAGGGTCAATCAGCCCCAGCATTTT.